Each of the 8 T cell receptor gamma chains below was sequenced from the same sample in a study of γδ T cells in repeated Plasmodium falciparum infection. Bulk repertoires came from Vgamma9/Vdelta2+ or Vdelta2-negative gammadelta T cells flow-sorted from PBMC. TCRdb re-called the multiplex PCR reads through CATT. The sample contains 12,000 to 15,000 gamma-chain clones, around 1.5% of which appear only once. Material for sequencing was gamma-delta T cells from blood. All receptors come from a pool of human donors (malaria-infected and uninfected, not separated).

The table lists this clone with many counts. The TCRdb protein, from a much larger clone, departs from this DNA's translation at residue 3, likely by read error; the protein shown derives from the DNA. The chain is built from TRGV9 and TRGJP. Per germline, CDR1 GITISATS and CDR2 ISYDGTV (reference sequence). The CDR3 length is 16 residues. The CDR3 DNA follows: TGTGCCTCGTGGGGCAGTAAAGAGTTGGGCAAAAAAATCAAGGTATTT. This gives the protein CASWGSKELGKKIKVF.

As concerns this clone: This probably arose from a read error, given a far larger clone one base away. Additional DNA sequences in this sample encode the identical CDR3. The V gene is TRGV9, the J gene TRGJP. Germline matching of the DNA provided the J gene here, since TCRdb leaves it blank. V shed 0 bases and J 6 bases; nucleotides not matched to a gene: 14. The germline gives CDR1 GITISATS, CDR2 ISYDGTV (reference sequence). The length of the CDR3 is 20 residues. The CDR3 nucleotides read TGTGCCTTGTGGGAGGTGTCTCAAGTCGGTAGAGAGTTGGGCAAAAAAATCAAGGTATTT. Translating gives CALWEVSQVGRELGKKIKVF.

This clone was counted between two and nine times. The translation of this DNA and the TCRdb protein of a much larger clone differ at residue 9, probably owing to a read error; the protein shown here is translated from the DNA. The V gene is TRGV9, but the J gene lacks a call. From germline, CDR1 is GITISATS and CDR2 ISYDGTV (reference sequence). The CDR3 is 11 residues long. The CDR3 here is CALWEVHGELF. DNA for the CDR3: TGTGCCTTGTGGGAGGTGCACGGGGAACTCTTT.

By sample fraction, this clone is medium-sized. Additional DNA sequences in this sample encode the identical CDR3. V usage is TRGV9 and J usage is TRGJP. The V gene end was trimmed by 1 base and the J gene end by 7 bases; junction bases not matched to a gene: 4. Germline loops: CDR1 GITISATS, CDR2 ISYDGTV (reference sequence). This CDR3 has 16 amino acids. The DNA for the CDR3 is TGTGCCTTGTGGGAGGTTACGGAGTTGGGCAAAAAAATCAAGGTATTT. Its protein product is CALWEVTELGKKIKVF.

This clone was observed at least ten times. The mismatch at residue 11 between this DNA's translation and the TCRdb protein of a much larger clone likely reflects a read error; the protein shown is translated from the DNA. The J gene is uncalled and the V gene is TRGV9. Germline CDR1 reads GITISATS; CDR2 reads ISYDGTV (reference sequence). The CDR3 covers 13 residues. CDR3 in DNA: TGTGCCTTGTGGGAGGTGTGGGATTATAAGAGACTCTTT. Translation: CALWEVWDYKRLF.

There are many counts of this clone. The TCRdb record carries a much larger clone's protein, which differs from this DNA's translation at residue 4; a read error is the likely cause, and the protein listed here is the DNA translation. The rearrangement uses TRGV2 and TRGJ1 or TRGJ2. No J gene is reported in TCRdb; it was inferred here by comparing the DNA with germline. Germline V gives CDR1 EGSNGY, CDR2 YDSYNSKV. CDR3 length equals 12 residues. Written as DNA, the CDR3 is TGTGCCACCCGGGACGGGCATCATAAGAAACTCTTT. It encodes CATRDGHHKKLF.

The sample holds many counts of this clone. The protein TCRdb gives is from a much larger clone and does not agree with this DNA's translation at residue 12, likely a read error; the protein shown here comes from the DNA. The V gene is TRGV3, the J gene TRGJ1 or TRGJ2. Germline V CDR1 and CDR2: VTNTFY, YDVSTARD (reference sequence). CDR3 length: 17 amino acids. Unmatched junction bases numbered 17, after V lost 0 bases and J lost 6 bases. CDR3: CATWDRRGLLGCYKKLF. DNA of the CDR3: TGTGCCACCTGGGACAGGCGAGGGCTGTTGGGATGTTATAAGAAACTCTTT.

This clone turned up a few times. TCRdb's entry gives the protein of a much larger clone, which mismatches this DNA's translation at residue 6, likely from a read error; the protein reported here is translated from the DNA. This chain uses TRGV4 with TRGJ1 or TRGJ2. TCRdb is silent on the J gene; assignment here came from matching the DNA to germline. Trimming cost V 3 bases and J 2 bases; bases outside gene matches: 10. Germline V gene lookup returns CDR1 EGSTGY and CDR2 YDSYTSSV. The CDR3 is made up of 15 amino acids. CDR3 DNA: TGTGCCACCTGGGATAGGCCGTTTTATTATTATAAGAAACTCTTT. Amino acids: CATWDRPFYYYKKLF.